This T cell receptor beta chain was sequenced during a study of shared clonotypes between healthy human individuals. With 3 bases removed from V and 0 bases from J, the gap between germline ends came to 7 bases. CDR1 MNHEY and CDR2 SMNVEV come from the germline V gene (reference sequence). This CDR3 is 14 amino acids long. Profiling relied on immunoSEQ multiplex PCR, and the TCRdb table lists in-frame clones only, not all of them. This table has almost 750,000 clones, 55% to 80% appearing once. J is TRBJ2-3 and V is TRBV27; D remains unclear. The sequence derives from a woman aged 25 to 39 in good health. Material: memory CD4+ T cells sorted from blood. Indicated subset: CD45RA-negative fraction. CDR3 protein: CASSFRPSTDTQYF. DNA for the CDR3: TGTGCCAGCAGTTTTCGACCAAGCACAGATACGCAGTATTTT.